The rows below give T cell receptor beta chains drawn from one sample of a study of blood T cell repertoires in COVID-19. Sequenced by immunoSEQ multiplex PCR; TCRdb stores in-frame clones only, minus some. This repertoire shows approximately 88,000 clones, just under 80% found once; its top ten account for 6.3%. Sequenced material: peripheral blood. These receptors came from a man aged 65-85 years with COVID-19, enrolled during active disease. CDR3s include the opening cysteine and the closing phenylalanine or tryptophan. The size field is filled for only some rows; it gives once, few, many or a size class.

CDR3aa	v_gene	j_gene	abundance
CASSGGTGGTEAFF	TRBV5-1	TRBJ1-1	NA
CSAGANRGYGYTF	TRBV29-1	TRBJ1-2	NA
CASSSTVRGGTIYF	TRBV6-2/TRBV6-3	TRBJ1-3	NA
CASSELYKDTEAFF	TRBV2	TRBJ1-1	NA
CASSFAGKAGNTIYF	TRBV13	TRBJ1-3	NA
CASSSGVGANVLTF	TRBV6-5	TRBJ2-6	NA
CASSIGETYGYTF	TRBV19	TRBJ1-2	NA
CASSQDGGSGYTF	TRBV4-3	TRBJ1-2	NA
CASSLLGGGTDTQYF	TRBV5-1	TRBJ2-3	NA
CASSYSGQKQETQYF	TRBV6-6	TRBJ2-5	NA
CASSQALQDTNEKLFF	TRBV23-1	TRBJ1-4	NA
CASSLPGTANTEAFF	TRBV5-1	TRBJ1-1	NA
CASSENSGGRGEQFF	TRBV11-3	TRBJ2-1	NA
CSASSGYEQYF	TRBV20-1	TRBJ2-7	NA
CASSRQDGYGYTF	TRBV6-2/TRBV6-3	TRBJ1-2	NA
CASSPRKGGNEKLFF	TRBV18	TRBJ1-4	NA
CASSETGRVSGYTF	TRBV6-1	TRBJ1-2	NA
CASSPLSLEQYF	TRBV6-2/TRBV6-3	TRBJ2-7	NA
CASSLVMGQVNTEAFF	TRBV11-2	TRBJ1-1	few
CASSYPGISGANVLTF	TRBV6-2/TRBV6-3	TRBJ2-6	once
CATSRDQGVWEKLFF	TRBV15	TRBJ1-4	NA
CSVVSGNQPQHF	TRBV29-1	TRBJ1-5	many
CASSATEVSSYNEQFF	TRBV18	TRBJ2-1	few
CSVAGGNGYTF	TRBV29-1	TRBJ1-2	NA
CASSSGPGTGDEKLFF	TRBV7-2	TRBJ1-4	NA
CASTRSELAGGRETQYF	TRBV3-1/TRBV3-2	TRBJ2-5	NA
CATTGTSGRGNEQFF	TRBV6-5	TRBJ2-1	NA
CASSQGPDRVNQPQHF	TRBV4-1	TRBJ1-5	few
CATSPGQLSRIGNTIYF	TRBV21-1	TRBJ1-3	NA
CASSQDGGNSPLHF	TRBV3-1/TRBV3-2	TRBJ1-6	few
CASSLSRALGAEAFF	TRBV2	TRBJ1-1	once
CASSQGQGRTDTQYF	TRBV7-8	TRBJ2-3	NA
CASSPRFYRTDTQYF	TRBV19	TRBJ2-3	NA
CASSLDSASENEQFF	TRBV7-2	TRBJ2-1	NA
CASSSFEGSKSPLHF	TRBV27	TRBJ1-6	NA
CASSFGLAGRETQYF	TRBV6-5	TRBJ2-5	NA
CASSSGQSPIEQFF	TRBV7-2	TRBJ2-1	NA
CASSLEGANYGYTF	TRBV5-1	TRBJ1-2	NA
CSARPKETQYF	TRBV20-1	TRBJ2-5	NA
CASSNIQGARAEAFF	TRBV5-1	TRBJ1-1	NA
CASVGSSYNEQFF	TRBV19	TRBJ2-1	once
CASSSGGLGNTIYF	TRBV6-5	TRBJ1-3	NA
CASSLAETGKKLFF	TRBV7-8	TRBJ1-4	NA
CASSLAGAVFF	TRBV7-2	TRBJ2-1	NA
CASSLGTSGGAGETQYF	TRBV11-2	TRBJ2-5	NA
CASSLDSGGAVDTQYF	TRBV27	TRBJ2-3	NA
CASSLVSSGANVLTF	TRBV7-9	TRBJ2-6	NA
CASSQSRGEQFF	TRBV3-1/TRBV3-2	TRBJ2-1	NA
CASSPSSDTQYF	TRBV9	TRBJ2-3	NA
CASSGTGADGYTF	TRBV27	TRBJ1-2	few
CATSRDRGTGNQPQHF	TRBV15	TRBJ1-5	NA
CASSVGRRETGELFF	TRBV2	TRBJ2-2	few
CASSFRSYGLAGSRQYF	TRBV5-6	TRBJ2-7	few
CAWEIQGGTEAFF	TRBV30	TRBJ1-1	once
CASSEAAAMYNEQFF	TRBV25-1	TRBJ2-1	NA
CASSYGRGDSPLHF	TRBV6-5	TRBJ1-6	NA
CATSESTGGFGYTF	TRBV24-1	TRBJ1-2	NA